The sequence of this T cell receptor (beta chain) was determined in a study of blood T cell repertoires in COVID-19. Study at large: Spain, Italy and the United States supplied samples that represented acute and convalescent COVID-19.

Which cohort a participant joined came from the clinical history participants gave. Losses at the gene ends were 2 bases for V and 2 bases for J; bases not matched to a gene: 3. CDR3 length equals 15 residues. Germline CDR1 SGHRS, CDR2 YFSETQ. Clones were read by immunoSEQ multiplex PCR, and TCRdb kept only the in-frame ones, dropping some. Counted here are around 260,000 clones, under 90% occurring once; the ten biggest clones make up over 4%. The rearrangement links TRBV5-1 to TRBJ2-2, with 7 bases matching TRBD2. The sequence was collected from a man aged 25-45 years with acute COVID-19. Sequenced material: PBMCs or T cells enriched from blood (not recorded which). The CDR3 nucleotides are TGCGCCAGCAGCTTCCGCGGGGGAAACACCGGGGAGCTGTTTTTT. This translates into CASSFRGGNTGELFF.